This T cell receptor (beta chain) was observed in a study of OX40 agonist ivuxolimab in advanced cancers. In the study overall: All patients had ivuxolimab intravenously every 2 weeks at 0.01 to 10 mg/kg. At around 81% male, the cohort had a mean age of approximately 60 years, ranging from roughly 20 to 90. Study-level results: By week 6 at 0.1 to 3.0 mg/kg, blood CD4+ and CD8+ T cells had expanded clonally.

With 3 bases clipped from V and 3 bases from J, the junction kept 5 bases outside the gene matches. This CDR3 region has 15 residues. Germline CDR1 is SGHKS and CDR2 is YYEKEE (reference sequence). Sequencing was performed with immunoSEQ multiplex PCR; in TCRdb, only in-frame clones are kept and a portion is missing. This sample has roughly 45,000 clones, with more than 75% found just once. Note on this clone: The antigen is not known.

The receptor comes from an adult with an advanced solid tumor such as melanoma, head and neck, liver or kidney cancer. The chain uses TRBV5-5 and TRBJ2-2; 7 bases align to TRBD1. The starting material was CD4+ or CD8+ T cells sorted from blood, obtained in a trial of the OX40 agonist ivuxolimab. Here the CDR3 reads CASSSTGVDTGELFF. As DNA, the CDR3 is TGTGCCAGCAGCTCTACAGGGGTGGACACCGGGGAGCTGTTTTTT.